The next 12 T cell receptor beta chains were all read from a single sample in a study of shared clonotypes between healthy human individuals. The assay was immunoSEQ multiplex PCR, and TCRdb's table has in-frame clones only and misses some. The repertoire has roughly 2.2 million clones, 85% to 95% of them found once; the top ten carry 0.37%. The sequencing input was naive CD4+ T cells from PBMCs. Subset in this sample: CD45RA+ positively selected. The receptors were gathered from a man between 18 and 29 years old in good health. Some clones in this sample may be carry-over from other donors' samples.

This chain links TRBV11-2 with TRBJ2-1, with 7 bases identical to TRBD2. This CDR3 contains 19 residues. CDR1 and CDR2 (germline): SGHAT, FQNNGV. Losses at the gene ends were 5 bases for V and 7 bases for J; bases not matched to a gene: 23. The CDR3 region is CASSLGSRRTRSSRNEQFF. The CDR3 region has the DNA TGTGCCAGCAGCCTAGGTTCTAGAAGGACTAGATCATCTCGGAATGAGCAGTTCTTC.

This rearrangement joins TRBV28 to TRBJ2-5; no definite D call. The CDR3 covers 12 residues. Germline CDR1 MDHEN, CDR2 SYDVKM. Trimming took 2 bases from V and 5 from J, leaving 6 bases between them. This chain's CDR3 is CASSLLEETQYF. CDR3 bases: TGTGCCAGCAGTTTACTCGAGGAGACCCAGTACTTC. The variable domain in full, with the rest retrieved from reference TRBV28 and TRBJ2-5, is DVKVTQSSRYLVKRTGEKVFLECVQDMDHENMFWYRQDPGLGLRLIYFSYDVKMKEKGDIPEGYSVSREKKERFSLILESASTNQTSMYLCASSLLEETQYFGPGTRLLVL.

V usage is TRBV28 and J usage is TRBJ1-1, with 7 bases matching TRBD1. CDR1 is MDHEN, CDR2 SYDVKM, per germline. This CDR3 has 15 residues. Trimming took 4 bases from V and 7 from J; bases not matched to a gene: 12. In nucleotides, the CDR3 is TGTGCCAGCAGTTCCACAGGGGACCGAACCCTTGAAGCTTTCTTT. Protein product: CASSSTGDRTLEAFF.

The rearrangement links TRBV4-3 to TRBJ1-2; possible D gene TRBD1, 6 bases. Germline CDR1 LGHNA, CDR2 YSLEER. The CDR3 is made up of 18 amino acids. V gave up 1 base and J gave up 0 bases, with 18 bases separating them. CDR3 loop: CASSQVGQRASSNYGYTF. In nucleotides, the CDR3 is TGCGCCAGCAGCCAAGTGGGACAACGGGCGAGTTCTAACTATGGCTACACCTTC.

This clone appeared once. The chain has TRBV30 and TRBJ2-5; 7 bases agree with TRBD2. The V segment lost 1 base and the J segment 4 bases; nucleotides outside the gene matches: 3. The CDR3 spans 13 residues. The germline gives CDR1 GTSNPN, CDR2 SVGIG (reference sequence). CDR3: CAWSGGRGETQYF. For the CDR3, the DNA is TGTGCCTGGAGTGGAGGGAGGGGAGAGACCCAGTACTTC.

The chain links TRBV4-3 to TRBJ2-2, with 7 bases aligning to TRBD2. Trimming removed 0 bases from V and 5 bases from J; junction bases left unmatched: 9. The CDR3 spans 17 residues. Germline V gene data show CDR1 as LGHNA and CDR2 as YSLEER. CDR3 coding DNA: TGCGCCAGCAGCCAAGATCTTCCGGGGGGATCAACCGGGGAGCTGTTTTTT. Its translation is CASSQDLPGGSTGELFF.

This clone was counted between two and nine times. The chain employs TRBV4-1 and TRBJ2-1; D is ambiguous. Germline V gives CDR1 MGHRA, CDR2 YSYEKL. Trimming pared 1 base from V and 11 bases from J, leaving 12 bases between. The CDR3 loop spans 13 amino acids. The chain's CDR3 is CASSQVTSRKQFF. The CDR3 DNA sequence: TGCGCCAGCAGCCAAGTAACCAGTCGGAAGCAGTTCTTC.

This chain connects TRBV28 to TRBJ2-1, with 11 bases identical to TRBD1. Germline CDR1 reads MDHEN; CDR2 reads SYDVKM. CDR3 length: 15 residues. Unmatched junction bases numbered 7, after V lost 4 bases and J lost 8 bases. The CDR3, as DNA: TGTGCCAGCAGTTCAACCGGACAGGGGGCGTATGAGCAGTTCTTC. Amino acid sequence: CASSSTGQGAYEQFF.

V gene TRBV28 combines with J gene TRBJ2-2, with 7 bases aligning to TRBD2. This CDR3 comprises 14 residues. Germline V gene sequence: CDR1 MDHEN, CDR2 SYDVKM. Trimming removed 3 bases from V and 7 bases from J; junction bases left unmatched: 5. The CDR3 region is CASSLGGDYGELFF. The CDR3 DNA sequence: TGTGCCAGCAGTTTGGGAGGGGATTACGGGGAGCTGTTTTTT.

The rearrangement joins TRBV25-1 to TRBJ2-1; a possible D gene is TRBD1 (6 bases). CDR1 and CDR2 (germline): MGHDK, SYGVNS. This CDR3 has 15 amino acids. V lost 1 base and J 3 bases, leaving 10 bases between the germline ends. The CDR3 nucleotides are TGTGCCAGCAGTGAATCTAAGGGGGACTACAATGAGCAGTTCTTC. This gives the protein CASSESKGDYNEQFF.

In regard to this clone: Other DNA sequences in this sample translate to the same CDR3. The chain joins TRBV19 to TRBJ2-2, with TRBD1 matching over 8 bases. The junction had 7 bases not matched to a gene; V was cut back by 8 bases and J by 5 bases. CDR1 LNHDA and CDR2 SQIVND come from the germline V gene (reference sequence). CDR3 length equals 14 residues. The CDR3 nucleotides read TGTGCCAGTTCGGGACAGGTTTGGACCGGGGAGCTGTTTTTT. It specifies CASSGQVWTGELFF.

The V and J genes are TRBV5-1 and TRBJ1-2; D gene uncertain. In germline, CDR1 is SGHRS, CDR2 YFSETQ. The CDR3 sequence is 14 residues long. Trimming stripped 4 bases from V and 6 bases from J, with 16 bases between. The CDR3 region is CASSPMGQADGYTF. CDR3 nucleotide sequence: TGCGCCAGCAGCCCAATGGGCCAGGCAGATGGCTACACCTTC.